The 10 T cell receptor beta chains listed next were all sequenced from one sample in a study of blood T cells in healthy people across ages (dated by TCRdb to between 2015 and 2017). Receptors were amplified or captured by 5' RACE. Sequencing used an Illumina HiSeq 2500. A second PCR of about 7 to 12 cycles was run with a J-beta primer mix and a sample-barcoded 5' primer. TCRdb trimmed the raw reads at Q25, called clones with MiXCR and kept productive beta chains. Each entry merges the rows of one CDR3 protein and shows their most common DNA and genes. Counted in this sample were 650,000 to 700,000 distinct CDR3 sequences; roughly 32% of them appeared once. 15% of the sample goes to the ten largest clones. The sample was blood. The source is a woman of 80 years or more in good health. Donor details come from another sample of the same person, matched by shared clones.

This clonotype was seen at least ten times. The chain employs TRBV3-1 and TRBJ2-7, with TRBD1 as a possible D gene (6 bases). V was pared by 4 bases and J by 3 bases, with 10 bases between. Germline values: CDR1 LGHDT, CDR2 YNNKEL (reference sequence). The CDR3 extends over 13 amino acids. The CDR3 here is CASSPGQHYEQYF. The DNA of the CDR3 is TGTGCCAGCAGCCCTGGACAGCACTACGAGCAGTACTTC.

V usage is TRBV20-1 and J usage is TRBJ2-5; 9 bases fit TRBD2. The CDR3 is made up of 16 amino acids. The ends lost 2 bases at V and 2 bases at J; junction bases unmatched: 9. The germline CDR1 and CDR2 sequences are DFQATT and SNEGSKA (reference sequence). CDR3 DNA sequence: TGCAGTGCTAGACTTCCTGGCGGGGGGGGGCAAGAGACCCAGTACTTC. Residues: CSARLPGGGGQETQYF.

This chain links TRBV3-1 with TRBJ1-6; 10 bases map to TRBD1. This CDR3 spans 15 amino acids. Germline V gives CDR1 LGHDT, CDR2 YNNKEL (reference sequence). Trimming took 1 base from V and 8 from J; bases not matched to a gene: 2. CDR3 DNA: TGTGCCAGCAGCCAAGTCGGACAGGGGGATTCACCCCTCCACTTT. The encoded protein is CASSQVGQGDSPLHF.

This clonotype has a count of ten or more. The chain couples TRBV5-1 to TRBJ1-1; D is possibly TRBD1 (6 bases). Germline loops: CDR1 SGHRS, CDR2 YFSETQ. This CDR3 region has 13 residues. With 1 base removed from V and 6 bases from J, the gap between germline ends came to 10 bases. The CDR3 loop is CASSLNAGAEAFF. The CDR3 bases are TGCGCCAGCAGCTTGAACGCAGGGGCTGAAGCTTTCTTT.

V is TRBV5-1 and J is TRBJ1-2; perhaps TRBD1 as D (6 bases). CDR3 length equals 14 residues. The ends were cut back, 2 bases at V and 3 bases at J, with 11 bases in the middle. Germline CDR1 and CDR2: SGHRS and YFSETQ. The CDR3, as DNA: TGCGCCAGCAGCTTCGGACAGAGTTACTATGGCTACACCTTC. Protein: CASSFGQSYYGYTF.

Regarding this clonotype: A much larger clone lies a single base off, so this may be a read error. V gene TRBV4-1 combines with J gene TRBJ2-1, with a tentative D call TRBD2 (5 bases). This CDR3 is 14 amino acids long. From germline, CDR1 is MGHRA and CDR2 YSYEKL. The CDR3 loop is CASSRESSCNEQFF. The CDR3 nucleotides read TGCGCCAGCAGCCGGGAGAGCTCCTGCAATGAGCAGTTCTTC.

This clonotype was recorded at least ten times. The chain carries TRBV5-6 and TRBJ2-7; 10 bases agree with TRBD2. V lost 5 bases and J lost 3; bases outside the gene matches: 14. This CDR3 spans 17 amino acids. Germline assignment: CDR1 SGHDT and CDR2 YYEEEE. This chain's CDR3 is CASRGLAGDQPFYEQYF. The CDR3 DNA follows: TGTGCCAGCAGAGGGCTAGCGGGGGACCAGCCTTTCTACGAGCAGTACTTC.

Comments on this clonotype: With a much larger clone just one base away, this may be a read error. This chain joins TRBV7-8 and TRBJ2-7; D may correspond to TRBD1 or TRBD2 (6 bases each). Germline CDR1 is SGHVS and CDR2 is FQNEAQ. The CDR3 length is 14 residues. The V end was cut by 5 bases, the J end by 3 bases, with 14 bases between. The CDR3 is CASSREDSGYEQYF. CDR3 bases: TGTGCCAGCAGCAGGGAGGACAGCGGCTACGAGCAGTACTTC.

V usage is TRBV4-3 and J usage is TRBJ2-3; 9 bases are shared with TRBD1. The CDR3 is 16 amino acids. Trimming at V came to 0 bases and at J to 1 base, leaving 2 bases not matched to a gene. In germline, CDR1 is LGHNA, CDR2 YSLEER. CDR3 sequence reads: CASSQERTGGTDTQYF. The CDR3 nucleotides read TGCGCCAGCAGCCAAGAGAGGACAGGGGGCACAGATACGCAGTATTTT.

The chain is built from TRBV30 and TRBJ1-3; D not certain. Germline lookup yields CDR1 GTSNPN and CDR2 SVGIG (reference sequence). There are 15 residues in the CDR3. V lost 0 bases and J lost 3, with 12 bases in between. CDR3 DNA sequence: TGTGCCTGGAGTGTAAACGGGCAGGTTGGAAACACCATATATTTT. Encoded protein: CAWSVNGQVGNTIYF.